The rows below give T cell receptor beta chains drawn from one sample of a study of T cell repertoires in cytomegalovirus infection. One entry per CDR3 protein results from TCRdb running MiXCR on the reads. The sample gives around 280,000 distinct CDR3 sequences, about 9.2% of which show up once; more than 2.5% is in the top ten. Sequenced sample: PBMCs. The receptors come from a human donor in good health (CMV status not recorded). Some clones in this sample may be carry-over from other donors' samples. Both conserved end residues are part of each CDR3. Fields, in order: clone size, V gene, D gene, J gene, CDR3 DNA, CDR3 protein. D genes are given only for firm matches. The size entry is marked missing in some rows and otherwise reads once, few, many or a size class.

size: NA; V: TRBV12-3/TRBV12-4; D: NA; J: TRBJ2-2; DNA: TGTGCCAGCAGCCCTCCTCGAGGGCACACCGGGGAGCTGTTTTTT; CDR3: CASSPPRGHTGELFF
size: many; V: TRBV5-4; D: TRBD2; J: TRBJ2-2; DNA: TGTGCCAGCAGCCACCCTAGCGGGGGAAACACCGGGGAGCTGTTTTTT; CDR3: CASSHPSGGNTGELFF
size: many; V: TRBV7-3; D: TRBD2; J: TRBJ2-5; DNA: TGTGCCAGCAGCCAGGGACTAGCGGGGACAGAGACCCAGTACTTC; CDR3: CASSQGLAGTETQYF
size: many; V: TRBV15; D: TRBD1; J: TRBJ1-2; DNA: TGTGCCACCAGCAAGGACAGGGCCCTTCTCTTTGGCTACACCTTC; CDR3: CATSKDRALLFGYTF
size: NA; V: TRBV20-1; D: NA; J: TRBJ1-4; DNA: TGCAGTGTCCCACATGGGCAAACTAATGAAAAACTGTTTTTT; CDR3: CSVPHGQTNEKLFF
size: many; V: TRBV7-8; D: NA; J: TRBJ2-5; DNA: TGTGCCAGCAGCCCATGGACAGCCTACGGGACCCAGTACTTC; CDR3: CASSPWTAYGTQYF
size: NA; V: TRBV15; D: NA; J: TRBJ1-1; DNA: TGTGCCACCAGCGGCGCGAGTGAAGCTTTCTTT; CDR3: CATSGASEAFF
size: many; V: TRBV15; D: TRBD2; J: TRBJ2-5; DNA: TGTGCCACCGGGACTAGCGGGGGAGAGACCCAGTACTTC; CDR3: CATGTSGGETQYF
size: many; V: TRBV2; D: NA; J: TRBJ2-4; DNA: TGTGCCAGCAGTAAAGGGGGCAAAAACATTCAGTACTTC; CDR3: CASSKGGKNIQYF
size: many; V: TRBV7-2; D: NA; J: TRBJ2-1; DNA: TGTGCCAGCAGCTTAGATTACAATGAGCAGTTCTTC; CDR3: CASSLDYNEQFF
size: many; V: TRBV27; D: TRBD1; J: TRBJ2-2; DNA: TGTGCCAGCAGTTTTTCGACAGGGGCAGGCACCGGGGAGCTGTTTTTT; CDR3: CASSFSTGAGTGELFF
size: few; V: TRBV20-1; D: NA; J: TRBJ2-1; DNA: TGCAGTGCTAGAGTGAGCCCGTCCTACAATGAGCAGTTCTTC; CDR3: CSARVSPSYNEQFF
size: few; V: TRBV6-6; D: NA; J: TRBJ1-1; DNA: TGTGCCAGCAGTTACTCCGGGGGAGGGGTCACTGAAGCTTTCTTT; CDR3: CASSYSGGGVTEAFF
size: many; V: TRBV11-3; D: TRBD2; J: TRBJ2-5; DNA: TGTGCCAGCAGCCCGCTAGCGGGGGAGACCCAGTACTTC; CDR3: CASSPLAGETQYF
size: few; V: TRBV18; D: TRBD2; J: TRBJ2-5; DNA: TGTGCCAGCTCACCCCTAGCGGGGCCGGAGACCCAGTACTTC; CDR3: CASSPLAGPETQYF
size: NA; V: TRBV5-5; D: NA; J: TRBJ1-1; DNA: TGTGCCAGCAGCTTGAGAGGGGACGAGGTCACTGAAGCTTTCTTT; CDR3: CASSLRGDEVTEAFF
size: many; V: TRBV20-1; D: TRBD1; J: TRBJ1-5; DNA: TGCAGTGCGGACAGGGGTAGCAATCAGCCCCAGCATTTT; CDR3: CSADRGSNQPQHF
size: many; V: TRBV28; D: TRBD2; J: TRBJ2-2; DNA: TGTGCCAGCAGTTTGGACACTAGCGGGGGCACCGGGGAGCTGTTTTTT; CDR3: CASSLDTSGGTGELFF
size: NA; V: TRBV28; D: NA; J: TRBJ2-3; DNA: TGTGCCAGCGTCCACGGGGTGCACACAGATACGCAGTATTTT; CDR3: CASVHGVHTDTQYF
size: few; V: TRBV6-2/TRBV6-3; D: TRBD1; J: TRBJ2-2; DNA: TGTGCCAGCAGTTCCCGGACAGGGGGTACTACCGGGGAGCTGTTTTTT; CDR3: CASSSRTGGTTGELFF
size: many; V: TRBV29-1; D: TRBD2; J: TRBJ2-1; DNA: TGCAGCGGCGCGCTCCGCGGGGGAGGTGAGCAGTTCTTC; CDR3: CSGALRGGGEQFF
size: many; V: TRBV11-3; D: NA; J: TRBJ2-2; DNA: TGTGCCAGCAGTACTCCAACAGGGTTGAGTGGCACCGGGGAGCTGTTTTTT; CDR3: CASSTPTGLSGTGELFF
size: many; V: TRBV28; D: NA; J: TRBJ2-2; DNA: TGTGCCAGCAGTTATTCGGGAAGTATCACCGGGGAGCTGTTTTTT; CDR3: CASSYSGSITGELFF
size: many; V: TRBV7-3; D: NA; J: TRBJ2-3; DNA: TGTGCCAGCAGCCCGTCCGGCACAGATACGCAGTATTTT; CDR3: CASSPSGTDTQYF
size: NA; V: TRBV25-1; D: TRBD1; J: TRBJ2-7; DNA: TGTGCCAGCAGTGTCTCCCGGACAGGGATCTACGAGCAGTACTTC; CDR3: CASSVSRTGIYEQYF
size: many; V: TRBV12-3/TRBV12-4; D: NA; J: TRBJ1-1; DNA: TGTGCCAGCAGTGAGGGGGTACTGAACACTGAAGCTTTCTTT; CDR3: CASSEGVLNTEAFF
size: many; V: TRBV28; D: NA; J: TRBJ2-2; DNA: TGTGCCAGCAGTTTCCGCCCCGGGGAGCTGTTTTTT; CDR3: CASSFRPGELFF
size: many; V: TRBV2; D: NA; J: TRBJ1-2; DNA: TGTGCCAGCAGTGCAGGAGGGTACAATGGCTACACCTTC; CDR3: CASSAGGYNGYTF
size: NA; V: TRBV28; D: TRBD2; J: TRBJ2-3; DNA: TGTGCCACCGTAGGGGCAGTGACTAGCGGGGGGGCGACAGATACGCAGTATTTT; CDR3: CATVGAVTSGGATDTQYF